The T cell receptor (beta chain) described here comes from a study of post-analysis software for immune sequencing data. Study background: The disease courses covered relapsing-remitting, secondary progressive and progressive-relapsing multiple sclerosis.

The authors incorporated unique molecular identifiers into the TCR beta cDNA libraries. Some 500,000 cDNA molecules were obtained from 1 to 10 million T cells. TCRdb processed the PCR reads anew with MiXCR; each CDR3 protein has one entry. The data contain some 450,000 distinct CDR3 sequences, roughly 45% of them singletons. In regard to this clonotype: Its antigen remains unknown.

General study points: Co-batched samples clustered tightly together by F measure. There was significantly lower normalized Chao1 diversity in multiple sclerosis patients than in controls.

The sequence derives from a girl aged 5 to 17 with multiple sclerosis. Sequenced sample: blood.

As DNA, the CDR3 is TGTGCCAGCAGCCGGGGCCAGGCACCAGGGGAGACCCAGTACTTC. It is translated as CASSRGQAPGETQYF. The chain links TRBV7-3 to TRBJ2-5; perhaps D is TRBD1 or TRBD2 (5 bases each). CDR3 length equals 15 residues. V dropped 5 bases and J dropped 5 bases, with 18 bases sitting between them. The germline gives CDR1 SGHTA, CDR2 FQGTGA.